A single sample gave rise to the 8 T cell receptor beta chains below, sequenced in a study of blood T cells in healthy people across ages. A second 7 to 11 cycle PCR used barcoded and J-beta primers. Using its own MiXCR run on the 5' RACE reads, TCRdb lists one record per CDR3 protein. The table records about 1 million distinct CDR3 sequences, over 35% of them present only once. The sequenced sample consisted of blood. The receptors originated from a woman aged 55-75 years in good health.

The chain employs TRBV11-1 and TRBJ2-1; possibly TRBD1 for D (5 bases). The CDR3 has 15 residues. CDR1 and CDR2 from the germline V gene are SGHAT and FQDESV (reference sequence). V dropped 4 bases and J dropped 0 bases, with 10 bases sitting between them. CDR3 coding DNA: TGTGCCAGCAGCTCCAGGGCGAGCTCCTACAATGAGCAGTTCTTC. As protein: CASSSRASSYNEQFF.

This clonotype appeared a few times. The V call is TRBV9, the J call TRBJ2-1; no reliable D call. Germline CDR1 and CDR2: SGDLS and YYNGEE. The CDR3 runs to 15 residues. Between the trimmed V and J ends, which lost 2 bases and 2 bases, there was a span of 11 bases. Written as DNA, the CDR3 is TGTGCCAGCAGCGTCGGACGGATGACCTACAATGAGCAGTTCTTC. Protein sequence: CASSVGRMTYNEQFF.

The chain uses TRBV7-2 and TRBJ2-6; the match to TRBD1 covers 8 bases. V lost 1 base to trimming and J lost 0 bases; unmatched junction nucleotides: 2. The CDR3 runs to 17 residues. The germline gives CDR1 SGHTA, CDR2 FQGNSA. CDR3 in DNA: TGTGCCAGCAGCTTAGGCAGGGGGCACTCTGGGGCCAACGTCCTGACTTTC. Protein: CASSLGRGHSGANVLTF.

The chain links TRBV7-9 to TRBJ2-7; D possibly corresponds to TRBD2 (6 bases). Germline V gene lookup returns CDR1 SEHNR and CDR2 FQNEAQ (reference sequence). This CDR3 is built from 17 residues. V was trimmed by 0 bases and J by 3 bases, leaving 18 bases between them. DNA of the CDR3: TGTGCCAGCAGCTTAGCGCAAGTCGGCGGGAAGAGCTACGAGCAGTACTTC. This codes for CASSLAQVGGKSYEQYF.

This clonotype was recorded a few times. This chain uses TRBV25-1 with TRBJ2-7; the D gene is possibly TRBD2 (7 bases). Germline CDR1 MGHDK, CDR2 SYGVNS. V lost 1 base, J lost 3 bases, and 13 bases lay in between. This CDR3 comprises 15 residues. DNA of the CDR3: TGTGCCAGCAGTGAATGGGGAGGGGACAACTACGAGCAGTACTTC. Encoded protein: CASSEWGGDNYEQYF.

The chain links TRBV5-5 to TRBJ1-6; D gene unclear. V was pared by 0 bases and J by 1 base, with 2 bases between. The germline gives CDR1 SGHKS, CDR2 YYEKEE (reference sequence). There are 14 residues in the CDR3. CDR3 in amino acids: CASSLGSYNSPLHF. In nucleotides, the CDR3 is TGTGCCAGCAGCTTGGGATCCTATAATTCACCCCTCCACTTT.

The chain employs TRBV5-1 and TRBJ2-1, with D hard to call. The DNA end is more similar to TRBJ2-7, so the J call may be wrong. The CDR3 is 15 residues long. The germline gives CDR1 SGHRS, CDR2 YFSETQ. The CDR3 sequence: CASSAVPGGAYEQYF. Written as DNA, the CDR3 is TGCGCCAGCAGCGCTGTGCCCGGTGGGGCCTACGAGCAGTACTTC.

The chain carries TRBV20-1 and TRBJ2-5; the match to TRBD2 covers 7 bases. This CDR3 comprises 16 residues. Germline CDR1 is DFQATT and CDR2 is SNEGSKA (reference sequence). The V segment lost 3 bases and the J segment 5 bases; nucleotides outside the gene matches: 15. The CDR3 reads CSASFRAGEIFETQYF. The CDR3 nucleotides are TGCAGTGCTAGTTTCAGGGCGGGAGAAATTTTCGAGACCCAGTACTTC.